This TCR beta chain emerged from a study of neoadjuvant nivolumab and ipilimumab in lung cancer. Regarding this clone: Its antigen is unidentified.

Libraries were prepared by immunoSEQ multiplex PCR; TCRdb keeps only in-frame clonotypes and omits some of them. The table has around 20,000 clones, 79% seen once. This CDR3 region has 15 residues. The V and J ends lost 1 base and 5 bases respectively, with 10 bases between them. Germline lookup yields CDR1 SGHRS and CDR2 YFSETQ. Study-wide results and limits: TCR receptors were sequenced in few samples.

The J gene is TRBJ1-6, the V gene TRBV5-1; D may be TRBD1 (6 bases). The sample was tumor tissue, taken after neoadjuvant nivolumab, alone or with ipilimumab, at or shortly before surgery. The receptor was derived from an adult with non-small cell lung cancer. CDR3 sequence (DNA): TGCGCCAGCAGCTTGTGGCAGGGGAATAATTCACCCCTCCACTTT. Translation: CASSLWQGNNSPLHF.